This passage covers 26 T cell receptor beta chains from one sample sequenced in a study of blood T cell repertoires in COVID-19. Libraries were prepared by immunoSEQ multiplex PCR; TCRdb keeps only in-frame clonotypes and omits some of them. The sample contains a few hundred thousand clones, approximately 89% of which appear only once. Sequenced material: PBMCs or T cells enriched from blood (not recorded which). These receptors were collected from a woman aged 40 to 49 who had recovered from COVID-19.

J is TRBJ1-2 and V is TRBV9; maybe TRBD1 (5 bases). Germline values: CDR1 SGDLS, CDR2 YYNGEE. This CDR3 is 14 amino acids long. V was cut by 3 bases and J by 6 bases, with 15 bases left in between. CDR3 protein: CASSEGPEDNGYTF. Written as DNA, the CDR3 is TGTGCCAGCAGCGAGGGCCCCGAGGACAATGGCTACACCTTC. The full variable domain, rest sourced from reference TRBV9 and TRBJ1-2, is DSGVTQTPKHLITATGQRVTLRCSPRSGDLSVYWYQQSLDQGLQFLIQYYNGEERAKGNILERFSAQQFPDLHSELNLSSLELGDSALYFCASSEGPEDNGYTFGSGTRLTVV.

This clone was detected only a few times. The chain joins TRBV4-3 to TRBJ2-2; D is uncertain. This CDR3 spans 13 amino acids. Germline-derived CDR1 and CDR2 are LGHNA and YSLEER. V lost 6 bases and J 2 bases, leaving 7 bases between the germline ends. CDR3 sequence: CASSQLNTGELFF. In nucleotides, the CDR3 is TGCGCCAGCAGTCAACTAAACACCGGGGAGCTGTTTTTT.

The gene calls are TRBV7-6 and TRBJ2-4; TRBD1 is a possible D gene (6 bases). Germline CDR1 SGHVS, CDR2 FNYEAQ. The CDR3 covers 17 residues. Trimming left V 1 base short and J 0 bases short, with 13 bases between. CDR3 sequence: CASSLGPQGLAKNIQYF. In DNA form, the CDR3 reads TGTGCCAGCAGCTTAGGCCCACAGGGTTTAGCCAAAAACATTCAGTACTTC.

This clone was seen once. The V and J genes are TRBV5-3 and TRBJ2-7; TRBD1 might be the D (6 bases). TRBV5-3 is an open reading frame whose function is uncertain. The length of the CDR3 is 17 residues. V lost 1 base and J lost 7, with 24 bases in between. In DNA form, the CDR3 reads TGTGCCAGAAGCTTGCTCGTGGTACCCTTCCCAAGGGGGGAGCAGTACTTC. It encodes CARSLLVVPFPRGEQYF.

This clone was recorded once. A much more abundant neighbour one base away suggests this may be a read error. Other DNA variants within this sample encode the same CDR3. The genes are TRBV18 and TRBJ1-1; D not resolved. V lost 1 base and J 3 bases, leaving 6 bases between the germline ends. The CDR3 runs 13 residues. The germline V gene encodes CDR1 KGHSH and CDR2 LQKENI. Here the CDR3 reads CASSPQGDTEAFF. The CDR3, as DNA: TGTGCCAGCTCACCACAGGGAGACACTGAAGCTTTCTTT.

The CDR3 sequence: CASSYRTSGVSEQYF. Here the CDR3 DNA reads TGTGCCAGCAGTTACCGGACTAGCGGGGTGAGCGAGCAGTACTTC. This chain links TRBV6-5 with TRBJ2-7; the match to TRBD2 covers 12 bases. The germline gives CDR1 MNHEY, CDR2 SVGAGI. V lost 2 bases, J lost 6 bases, and 5 bases stayed unmatched. The CDR3 runs 15 residues.

This CDR3 reads CASKMLSSGNTIYF. The CDR3 nucleotides read TGTGCCAGCAAAATGTTGAGCTCTGGAAACACCATATATTTT. This chain joins TRBV27 and TRBJ1-3; D is unresolved. Germline CDR1 is MNHEY and CDR2 is SMNVEV (reference sequence). Trimming stripped 7 bases from V and 0 bases from J, with 10 bases between. The CDR3 runs 14 residues.

V and J are TRBV5-5 and TRBJ2-2; 16 nucleotides agree with TRBD2. Germline CDR1 and CDR2: SGHKS and YYEKEE (reference sequence). The CDR3 runs to 20 residues. J lost 6 bases, V lost 4 bases, and 15 bases had no gene match. The CDR3 nucleotides are TGTGCCAGCAGCAAACTTGCGGGACTAGCGGGAGGGCCTAAGGCCGGGGAGCTGTTTTTT. It yields the protein CASSKLAGLAGGPKAGELFF.

The chain joins TRBV7-8 to TRBJ2-7; 9 positions match TRBD1. Germline CDR1 SGHVS, CDR2 FQNEAQ. V shed 5 bases and J 2 bases; nucleotides not matched to a gene: 7. The CDR3 extends over 15 amino acids. The CDR3 here is CASSRAGTGTYEQYF. The CDR3, as DNA: TGTGCCAGCAGCCGAGCCGGGACAGGGACCTACGAGCAGTACTTC.

The gene calls are TRBV20-1 and TRBJ2-7; D perhaps matches TRBD1 (6 bases). This CDR3 has 11 residues. V dropped 6 bases and J dropped 7 bases, with 13 bases sitting between them. Looked up from germline, CDR1 is DFQATT and CDR2 is SNEGSKA (reference sequence). CDR3 sequence: CSARWQGEQYF. CDR3 nucleotides: TGCAGTGCCCGGTGGCAGGGGGAGCAGTACTTC.

CDR3 residues: CAWSAGGGRGQPQHF. The CDR3 DNA is TGTGCCTGGAGTGCCGGCGGGGGCCGCGGGCAGCCCCAGCATTTT. The chain is built from TRBV30 and TRBJ1-5; D may be TRBD1 (6 bases). V shed 1 base and J shed 7 bases, with 17 bases lying between them. CDR1 and CDR2 (germline): GTSNPN, SVGIG (reference sequence). This CDR3 region has 15 residues. Combining the CDR3 with reference TRBV30 and TRBJ1-5 gives the whole variable domain SQTIHQWPATLVQPVGSPLSLECTVEGTSNPNLYWYRQAAGRGLQLLFYSVGIGQISSEVPQNLSASRPQDRQFILSSKKLLLSDSGFYLCAWSAGGGRGQPQHFGDGTRLSIL.

The chain recombines TRBV29-1 with TRBJ2-5; the match to TRBD2 covers 9 bases. Germline loops: CDR1 SQVTM, CDR2 ANQGSEA. Unmatched junction bases numbered 12, after V lost 4 bases and J lost 0 bases. The CDR3 extends over 17 amino acids. The CDR3 DNA reads as TGCAGCGTTGGGCCTAGCGGGAACCGCAGGTACCAAGAGACCCAGTACTTC. Its translation: CSVGPSGNRRYQETQYF.

The chain joins TRBV9 to TRBJ1-6; D remains ambiguous. The CDR3 extends over 15 amino acids. Trimming pared 0 bases from V and 3 bases from J, leaving 7 bases between. CDR1 SGDLS and CDR2 YYNGEE come from the germline V gene. The chain's CDR3 is CASSVGSNYNSPLHF. CDR3 in DNA: TGTGCCAGCAGCGTAGGATCTAACTATAATTCACCCCTCCACTTT.

CDR3 protein: CASSQRTSGYNEQFF. In DNA form, the CDR3 reads TGTGCCAGCAGCCAGAGGACTAGCGGCTACAATGAGCAGTTCTTC. This chain uses TRBV9 with TRBJ2-1; 10 nucleotides agree with TRBD2. Germline values: CDR1 SGDLS, CDR2 YYNGEE. V trimming: 4 bases; J trimming: 3 bases; junction bases outside the gene matches: 4. The CDR3 consists of 15 residues.

The chain uses TRBV6-5 and TRBJ2-7; 8 bases are a match to TRBD2. V shed 0 bases, J shed 4 bases, and the junction held 5 bases outside the gene matches. The CDR3 consists of 15 residues. Germline V gives CDR1 MNHEY, CDR2 SVGAGI. This CDR3 is CASSYSTGGPYEQYF. In DNA, the CDR3 is TGTGCCAGCAGTTACTCAACGGGAGGGCCGTACGAGCAGTACTTC.

This chain uses TRBV11-3 with TRBJ2-1, with D possibly being TRBD2 (6 bases). Looked up from germline, CDR1 is SGHNT and CDR2 is YENEEA. The CDR3 has 14 amino acids. With 11 bases removed from V and 8 bases from J, the gap between germline ends came to 22 bases. CDR3 nucleotide sequence: TGTGCCTCCTCCGGGAGAATTGGCTCCCATGAGCAGTTCTTC. Its translation: CASSGRIGSHEQFF.

The chain is built from TRBV15 and TRBJ2-3; D not certain. The CDR3 length is 16 residues. Trimming left V 0 bases short and J 2 bases short, with 12 bases between. Germline lookup yields CDR1 LNHNV and CDR2 YYDKDF (reference sequence). In nucleotides, the CDR3 is TGTGCCACCAGCAGAGATAATGTAGACTCCACAGATACGCAGTATTTT. Translating gives CATSRDNVDSTDTQYF.

The rearrangement links TRBV10-1 to TRBJ2-7, with TRBD1 matching 9 bases. Germline V CDR1 and CDR2: WNHNN, SYGVQD (reference sequence). The CDR3 is 15 amino acids. The J segment lost 3 bases and the V segment lost 4 bases, leaving 7 bases of the junction unmatched. The DNA for the CDR3 is TGCGCCAGCAGTGCCCCCGGGACAGGGTTCTACGAGCAGTACTTC. It specifies CASSAPGTGFYEQYF.

The rearrangement uses TRBV7-8 and TRBJ1-5; a possible D gene is TRBD1 (5 bases). The V gene lost 5 bases and the J gene lost 3 bases, with 14 bases spanning the gap. Germline V lookup: CDR1 SGHVS, CDR2 FQNEAQ. The CDR3 length is 15 residues. CDR3 sequence reads: CASSPLGGINQPQHF. Written as DNA, the CDR3 is TGTGCCAGCAGCCCCCTGGGGGGGATCAATCAGCCCCAGCATTTT.

The chain employs TRBV6-2 or TRBV6-3 and TRBJ1-2; 8 bases line up with TRBD1. V trimming: 2 bases; J trimming: 3 bases; junction bases outside the gene matches: 5. The CDR3 covers 15 residues. The V gene's germline CDR1 is MNHEY and CDR2 SVGEGT. CDR3 nucleotide sequence: TGTGCCAGCAGTTACGTAGCAGGGGGCGACTATGGCTACACCTTC. Protein: CASSYVAGGDYGYTF.

This rearrangement joins TRBV12-3 or TRBV12-4 to TRBJ1-2; TRBD1 might be the D (5 bases). The CDR3 sequence is 13 residues long. Trimming removed 2 bases from V and 8 bases from J, with 12 bases in between. The CDR3 coding sequence is TGTGCCAGCAGTTTACTACAGGTGGGGGGCTACACCTTC. Residues: CASSLLQVGGYTF.

This clone has only one observation. The chain couples TRBV6-5 to TRBJ2-5; 8 bases agree with TRBD2. This CDR3 region has 16 residues. In germline, CDR1 is MNHEY, CDR2 SVGAGI. V shed 4 bases, J shed 0 bases, and the junction held 7 bases outside the gene matches. The CDR3 coding sequence is TGTGCCAGCAGTTGCCCCCGACTAGCGCACCAAGAGACCCAGTACTTC. Its protein product is CASSCPRLAHQETQYF.

The chain combines TRBV11-2 with TRBJ2-1; 7 positions match TRBD2. Germline values: CDR1 SGHAT, CDR2 FQNNGV. The CDR3 extends over 18 amino acids. J was trimmed by 8 bases and V by 0 bases; bases with no gene match: 16. CDR3 sequence: CASSLDSRAGSGGYEQFF. The CDR3 DNA follows: TGTGCCAGCAGCTTAGATTCTCGGGCGGGGTCGGGAGGATATGAGCAGTTCTTC. The full variable domain, with the rest looked up from reference TRBV11-2 and TRBJ2-1, is EAGVAQSPRYKIIEKRQSVAFWCNPISGHATLYWYQQILGQGPKLLIQFQNNGVVDDSQLPKDRFSAERLKGVDSTLKIQPAKLEDSAVYLCASSLDSRAGSGGYEQFFGPGTRLTVL.

The J gene is TRBJ2-1, the V gene TRBV24-1; 8 positions agree with TRBD1. The CDR3 extends over 15 amino acids. V lost 3 bases, J lost 6 bases, and 6 bases stayed unmatched. Per the germline V gene, CDR1 is KGHDR and CDR2 is SFDVKD. This CDR3 reads CATSDRRDRINEQFF. CDR3 in DNA: TGTGCCACCAGTGATCGAAGGGACAGGATCAATGAGCAGTTCTTC.

The CDR3 here is CASSQYSGQQTEAFF. The CDR3, as DNA: TGTGCCAGCAGCCAGTACTCGGGACAGCAGACTGAAGCTTTCTTT. The chain uses TRBV11-3 and TRBJ1-1; 7 bases match TRBD1. V dropped 5 bases and J dropped 5; count of bases not matched to a gene: 11. CDR1 and CDR2 from the germline V gene are SGHNT and YENEEA. This CDR3 contains 15 residues. The whole variable domain, filled in from reference TRBV11-3 and TRBJ1-1, reads EAGVVQSPRYKIIEKKQPVAFWCNPISGHNTLYWYLQNLGQGPELLIRYENEEAVDDSQLPKDRFSAERLKGVDSTLKIQPAELGDSAVYLCASSQYSGQQTEAFFGQGTRLTVV.

This clone was detected only once. CDR3 amino acids: CATQDRGTEAFF. CDR3 coding DNA: TGCGCCACCCAGGACAGGGGCACTGAAGCTTTCTTT. The rearrangement joins TRBV10-1 to TRBJ1-1; TRBD1 agrees at 9 bases. CDR1 WNHNN and CDR2 SYGVQD come from the germline V gene (reference sequence). The CDR3 extends over 12 amino acids. The trim removed 10 bases at V and 4 bases at J, leaving 4 bases unmatched.